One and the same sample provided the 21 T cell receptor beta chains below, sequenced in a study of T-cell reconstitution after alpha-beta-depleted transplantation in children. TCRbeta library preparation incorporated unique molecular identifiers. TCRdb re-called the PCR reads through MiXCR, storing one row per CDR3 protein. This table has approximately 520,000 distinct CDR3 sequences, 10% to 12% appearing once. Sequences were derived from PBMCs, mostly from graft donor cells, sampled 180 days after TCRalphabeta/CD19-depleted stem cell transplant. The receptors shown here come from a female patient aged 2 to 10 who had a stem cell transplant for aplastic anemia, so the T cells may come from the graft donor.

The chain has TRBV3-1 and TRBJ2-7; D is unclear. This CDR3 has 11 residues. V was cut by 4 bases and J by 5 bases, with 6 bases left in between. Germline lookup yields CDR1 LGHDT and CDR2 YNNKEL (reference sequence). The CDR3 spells CASSRPNEQYF. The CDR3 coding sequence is TGTGCCAGCAGCCGCCCGAACGAGCAGTACTTC.

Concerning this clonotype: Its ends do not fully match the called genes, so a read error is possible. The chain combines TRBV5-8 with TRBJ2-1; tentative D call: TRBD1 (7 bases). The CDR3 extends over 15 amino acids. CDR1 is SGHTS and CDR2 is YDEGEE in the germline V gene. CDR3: CASSPNHHTRGELIF. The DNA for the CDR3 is TGTGCCAGCAGCCCGAACCACCATACCAGGGGGGAGTTGATCTTC.

The CDR3 DNA follows: TGCAGCGTGGGGACTGCGCCCCACAATGAGCAGTTCTTC. Translation gives CSVGTAPHNEQFF. This sequence joins TRBV29-1 and TRBJ2-1, with a possible D match to TRBD2 (6 bases). This CDR3 is built from 13 residues. CDR1 SQVTM and CDR2 ANQGSEA come from the germline V gene. Trimming took 6 bases from V and 5 from J, leaving 14 bases between them.

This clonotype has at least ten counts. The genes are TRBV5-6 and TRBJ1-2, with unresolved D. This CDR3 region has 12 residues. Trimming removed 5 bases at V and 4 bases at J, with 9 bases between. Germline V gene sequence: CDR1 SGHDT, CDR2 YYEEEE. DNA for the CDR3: TGTGCCAGCAGTAGCCCCGGCTATGGCTACACCTTC. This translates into CASSSPGYGYTF.

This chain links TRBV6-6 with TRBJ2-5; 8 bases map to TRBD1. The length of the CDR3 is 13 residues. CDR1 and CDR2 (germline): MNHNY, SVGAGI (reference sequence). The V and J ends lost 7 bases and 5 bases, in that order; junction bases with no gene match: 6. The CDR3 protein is CASKKTGEETQYF. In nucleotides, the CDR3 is TGTGCCAGCAAAAAGACAGGGGAGGAGACCCAGTACTTC.

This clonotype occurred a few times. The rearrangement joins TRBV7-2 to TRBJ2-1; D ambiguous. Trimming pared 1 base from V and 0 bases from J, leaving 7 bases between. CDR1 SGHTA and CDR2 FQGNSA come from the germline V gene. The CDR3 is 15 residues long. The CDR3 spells CASSLELVSYNEQFF. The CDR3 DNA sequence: TGTGCCAGCAGCTTAGAACTGGTCTCCTACAATGAGCAGTTCTTC.

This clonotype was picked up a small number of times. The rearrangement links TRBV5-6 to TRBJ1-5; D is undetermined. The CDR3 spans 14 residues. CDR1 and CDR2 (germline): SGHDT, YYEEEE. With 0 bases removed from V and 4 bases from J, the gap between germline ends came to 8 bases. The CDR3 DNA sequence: TGTGCCAGCAGCTTGGCCAGTTGGAATCAGCCCCAGCATTTT. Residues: CASSLASWNQPQHF.

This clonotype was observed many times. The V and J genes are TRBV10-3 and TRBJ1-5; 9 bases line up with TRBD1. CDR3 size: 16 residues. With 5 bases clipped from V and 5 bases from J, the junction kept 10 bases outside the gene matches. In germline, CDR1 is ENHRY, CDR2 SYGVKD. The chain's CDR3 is CAISKAGTGYDQPQHF. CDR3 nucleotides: TGTGCCATCAGTAAAGCCGGGACAGGGTATGATCAGCCCCAGCATTTT.

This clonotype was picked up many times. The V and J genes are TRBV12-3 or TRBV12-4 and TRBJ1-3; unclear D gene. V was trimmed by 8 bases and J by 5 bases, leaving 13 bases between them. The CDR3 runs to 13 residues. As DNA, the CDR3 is TGTGCCAGCGACGGGCTCCTGAGAAACACCATATATTTT. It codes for CASDGLLRNTIYF.

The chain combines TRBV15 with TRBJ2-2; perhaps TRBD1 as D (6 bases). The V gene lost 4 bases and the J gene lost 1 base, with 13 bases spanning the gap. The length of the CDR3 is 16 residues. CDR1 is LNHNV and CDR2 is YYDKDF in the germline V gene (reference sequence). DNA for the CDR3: TGTGCCACCAGCATACAGGGTGGCCAGAACACCGGGGAGCTGTTTTTT. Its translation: CATSIQGGQNTGELFF. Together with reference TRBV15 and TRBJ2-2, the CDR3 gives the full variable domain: DAMVIQNPRYQVTQFGKPVTLSCSQTLNHNVMYWYQQKSSQAPKLLFHYYDKDFNNEADTPDNFQSRRPNTSFCFLDIRSPGLGDTAMYLCATSIQGGQNTGELFFGEGSRLTVL.

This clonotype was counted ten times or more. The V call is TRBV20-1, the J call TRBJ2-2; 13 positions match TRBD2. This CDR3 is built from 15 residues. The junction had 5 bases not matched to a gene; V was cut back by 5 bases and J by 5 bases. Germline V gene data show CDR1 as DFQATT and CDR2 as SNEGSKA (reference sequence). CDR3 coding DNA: TGCAGTGCTCGGACTAGCGGGAGTATGACCGGGGAGCTGTTTTTT. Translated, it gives CSARTSGSMTGELFF.

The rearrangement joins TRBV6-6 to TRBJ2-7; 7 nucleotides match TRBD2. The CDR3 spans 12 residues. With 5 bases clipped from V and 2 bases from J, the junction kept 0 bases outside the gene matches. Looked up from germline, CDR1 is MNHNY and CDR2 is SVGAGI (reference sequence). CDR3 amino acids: CASSRGAYEQYV. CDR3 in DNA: TGTGCCAGCAGTCGGGGGGCCTACGAGCAGTACGTC.

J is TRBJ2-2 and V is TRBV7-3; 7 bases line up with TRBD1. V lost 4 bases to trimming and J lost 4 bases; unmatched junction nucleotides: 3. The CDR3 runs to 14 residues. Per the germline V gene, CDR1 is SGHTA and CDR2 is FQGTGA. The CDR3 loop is CASSSGQRTGELFF. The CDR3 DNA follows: TGTGCCAGCAGCTCGGGACAGCGCACCGGGGAGCTGTTTTTT.

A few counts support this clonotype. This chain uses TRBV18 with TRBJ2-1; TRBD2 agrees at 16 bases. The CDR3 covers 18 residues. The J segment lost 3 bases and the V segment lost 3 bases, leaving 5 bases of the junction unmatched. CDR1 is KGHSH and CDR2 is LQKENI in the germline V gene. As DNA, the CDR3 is TGTGCCAGCTCACCGGGACTAGCGGGAGGGCCTAACTACAATGAGCAGTTCTTC. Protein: CASSPGLAGGPNYNEQFF. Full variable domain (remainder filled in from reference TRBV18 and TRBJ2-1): NAGVMQNPRHLVRRRGQEARLRCSPMKGHSHVYWYRQLPEEGLKFMVYLQKENIIDESGMPKERFSAEFPKEGPSILRIQQVVRGDSAAYFCASSPGLAGGPNYNEQFFGPGTRLTVL.

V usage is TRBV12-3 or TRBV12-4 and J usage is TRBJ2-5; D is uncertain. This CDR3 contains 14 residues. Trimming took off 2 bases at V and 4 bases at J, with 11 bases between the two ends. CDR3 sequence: CASSLMAAVETQYF. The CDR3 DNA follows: TGTGCCAGCAGTTTAATGGCGGCAGTAGAGACCCAGTACTTC.

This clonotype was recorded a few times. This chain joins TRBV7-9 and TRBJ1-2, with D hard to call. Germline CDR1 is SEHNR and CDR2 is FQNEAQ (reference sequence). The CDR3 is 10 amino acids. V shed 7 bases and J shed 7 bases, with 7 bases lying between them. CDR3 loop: CASTRVGYTF. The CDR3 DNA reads TGTGCCAGCACCCGAGTTGGCTACACCTTC.

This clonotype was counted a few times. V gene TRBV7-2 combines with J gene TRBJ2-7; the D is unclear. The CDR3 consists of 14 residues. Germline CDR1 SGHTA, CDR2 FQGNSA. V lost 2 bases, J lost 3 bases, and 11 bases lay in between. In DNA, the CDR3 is TGTGCCAGCAGCTTACTCGGTGGATACTACGAGCAGTACGTC. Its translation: CASSLLGGYYEQYV.

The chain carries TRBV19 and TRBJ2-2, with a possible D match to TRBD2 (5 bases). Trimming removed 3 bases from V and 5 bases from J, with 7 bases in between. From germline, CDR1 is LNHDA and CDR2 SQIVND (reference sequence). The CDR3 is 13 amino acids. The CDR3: CASSIVATGELFF. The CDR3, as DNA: TGTGCCAGTAGTATCGTAGCGACCGGGGAGCTGTTTTTT.

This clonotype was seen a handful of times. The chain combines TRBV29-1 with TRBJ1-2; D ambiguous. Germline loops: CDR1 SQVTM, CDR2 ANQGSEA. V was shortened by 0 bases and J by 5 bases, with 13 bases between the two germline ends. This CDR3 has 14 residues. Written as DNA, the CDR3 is TGCAGCGTTGAAGAACGGGCCAGCAGATATGGCTACACCTTC. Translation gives CSVEERASRYGYTF. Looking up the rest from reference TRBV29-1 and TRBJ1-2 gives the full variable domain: SAVISQKPSRDICQRGTSLTIQCQVDSQVTMMFWYRQQPGQSLTLIATANQGSEATYESGFVIDKFPISRPNLTFSTLTVSNMSPEDSSIYLCSVEERASRYGYTFGSGTRLTVV.

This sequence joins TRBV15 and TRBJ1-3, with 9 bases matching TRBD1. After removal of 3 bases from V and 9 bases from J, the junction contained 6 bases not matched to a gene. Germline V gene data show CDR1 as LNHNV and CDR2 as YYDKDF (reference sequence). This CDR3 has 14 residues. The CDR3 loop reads CATSRVDRGRTIYF. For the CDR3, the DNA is TGTGCCACCAGCAGGGTGGACAGGGGCCGCACCATATATTTT.

The CDR3 loop reads CSAIPPLVQNTGELFF. Here the CDR3 DNA reads TGCAGTGCTATCCCCCCTCTAGTCCAGAACACCGGGGAGCTGTTTTTT. The chain couples TRBV20-1 to TRBJ2-2, with D uncertain. CDR1 DFQATT and CDR2 SNEGSKA come from the germline V gene (reference sequence). CDR3 size: 16 residues. Trimming cost V 4 bases and J 1 base, with 16 bases left between them.